Ten or more counts support the clone carrying this T cell receptor beta chain. Its antigen remains unknown. CDR3 length equals 12 residues. Germline assignment: CDR1 SEHNR and CDR2 FQNEAQ (reference sequence). Trimming shortened V by 5 bases and J by 7 bases, and 11 bases separated the two germline ends. The data belong to a study of T cell repertoires in cytomegalovirus infection. About the research overall: It can be stated that public TCR beta signatures indicated CMV infection as well as a matching HLA type.

Study findings and constraints: Dominant in the ex vivo response were TCR beta clonotypes restricted by HLA-C and specific for CMV.

A single record per CDR3 protein comes from TCRdb applying MiXCR to the reads. The data hold hundreds of thousands of distinct CDR3 sequences, with about 24% observed a single time. The gene calls are TRBV7-9 and TRBJ1-2; D gene uncertain. The specimen sequenced was CD8+ T cells from PBMCs. The clonotype originates from a human donor in good health (CMV status not recorded). Some clones in this sample may be carry-over from other donors' samples. Written as DNA, the CDR3 is TGTGCCAGCAGCGGATCAGAGTCTGGCTACACCTTC. Protein product: CASSGSESGYTF.